The entry that follows covers one T cell receptor (beta chain) sequence. Its target is unknown. The data derive from a study of T cell repertoires in cytomegalovirus infection. Study-level results: Dominating the ex vivo response were HLA-C-restricted CMV-specific TCR beta clonotypes.

MiXCR, applied by TCRdb to the reads, yields one record per CDR3 protein. The sample yields a few hundred thousand distinct CDR3 sequences, roughly 34% seen once. The sequence derives from a human donor in good health (CMV status not recorded). Some clones in this sample may be carry-over from other donors' samples. Here the sequenced sample was cultured PBMCs, taken from culture after CMV antigen stimulation.

The CDR3 DNA reads TGTGCCACCGGGGATATAGCGGGTGGATTTAATGAGCAGTTCTTC. The encoded protein is CATGDIAGGFNEQFF. J is TRBJ2-1 and V is TRBV15; the match to TRBD2 covers 7 bases. The V and J ends lost 8 bases and 7 bases, in that order; junction bases with no gene match: 14. The CDR3 covers 15 residues. CDR1 and CDR2 from the germline V gene are LNHNV and YYDKDF (reference sequence).